This T cell receptor beta chain was recorded in a study of Ad26.COV2.S vaccination and SARS-CoV-2 variants. The sample's treatment: around 19 received Ad26.COV2.S at low or high dose, single or two shots; about 5 received placebo; per-sample allocation not given. At day 63 after the first vaccine or placebo injection, samples were drawn. The CDR3 is made up of 15 amino acids. V dropped 3 bases and J dropped 7; count of bases not matched to a gene: 7. CDR1 is SGDLS and CDR2 is YYNGEE in the germline V gene. The assay was immunoSEQ multiplex PCR, and TCRdb's table has in-frame clones only and misses some. This table holds about 320,000 clones, about 82% found once.

This chain links TRBV9 with TRBJ2-1; TRBD1 matches 10 bases. This sample comprised peripheral blood, obtained in a trial of Ad26.COV2.S vaccine versus placebo. The sequence was obtained from a person aged 18-60 years who received the Ad26.COV2.S COVID-19 vaccine or a placebo. CDR3 DNA sequence: TGTGCCAGCAGCGGACAGGGGGCACGGGGGAATGAGCAGTTCTTC. Its protein product is CASSGQGARGNEQFF. Variable domain in full (rest from reference TRBV9 and TRBJ2-1): DSGVTQTPKHLITATGQRVTLRCSPRSGDLSVYWYQQSLDQGLQFLIQYYNGEERAKGNILERFSAQQFPDLHSELNLSSLELGDSALYFCASSGQGARGNEQFFGPGTRLTVL.